A selection of T cell receptor beta chains follows, all from one sample in a study of T cells in localized non-small cell lung cancer. Generated by immunoSEQ multiplex PCR, the TCRdb table keeps only in-frame clones and is missing some. The repertoire holds 35,000 to 50,000 clones, with roughly 83% as singletons. The source was PBMCs, collected before any cancer treatment. Receptor source: a woman aged 40-69 years with stage II squamous cell lung carcinoma. Both conserved end residues are part of each CDR3. Each record gives: J gene, V gene, clone size, D gene, CDR3 DNA, CDR3 protein. D genes are given only for firm matches. A clone size is listed for some rows: how often the clone was seen (once, few, many), or a class if it is expanded.

j_call: TRBJ2-3
v_call: TRBV11-2
clone_size: few
d_call: -
cdr3_nt: TGTGCCAGCAGCGGACGGGGGACCGGATATAATACGCAGTATTTT
cdr3_aa: CASSGRGTGYNTQYF

j_call: TRBJ2-2
v_call: TRBV20-1
clone_size: -
d_call: -
cdr3_nt: TGCAGTGCTGGCAGGGCCGGGGAGCTGTTTTTT
cdr3_aa: CSAGRAGELFF

j_call: TRBJ2-3
v_call: TRBV6-1
clone_size: -
d_call: TRBD1
cdr3_nt: TGTGCCAGCAGTGAACAGGGGGCAGGGACAGATACGCAGTATTTT
cdr3_aa: CASSEQGAGTDTQYF

j_call: TRBJ1-4
v_call: TRBV6-1
clone_size: -
d_call: -
cdr3_nt: TGTGCCAGCAGTGACCTTGAACGGGGGATGCGGGAAAAACTGTTTTTT
cdr3_aa: CASSDLERGMREKLFF

j_call: TRBJ2-1
v_call: TRBV7-9
clone_size: few
d_call: TRBD1
cdr3_nt: TGTGCCAGCAGCGCAGGACAGGGTAGCTACAATGAGCAGTTCTTC
cdr3_aa: CASSAGQGSYNEQFF

j_call: TRBJ2-7
v_call: TRBV6-1
clone_size: -
d_call: TRBD2
cdr3_nt: TGTGCCAGCAGGGGTAGCGGGAACTCCTACGAGCAGTACTTC
cdr3_aa: CASRGSGNSYEQYF

j_call: TRBJ1-1
v_call: TRBV2
clone_size: -
d_call: -
cdr3_nt: TGTGCCAGCAGTTCTCGACAGATGATAAACACTGAAGCTTTCTTT
cdr3_aa: CASSSRQMINTEAFF

j_call: TRBJ1-5
v_call: TRBV7-2
clone_size: -
d_call: -
cdr3_nt: TGTGCCAGCAGCTTATTCTTACAGCCCCAGCATTTT
cdr3_aa: CASSLFLQPQHF

j_call: TRBJ2-1
v_call: TRBV6-5
clone_size: few
d_call: TRBD2
cdr3_nt: TGTGCCAGCAGCCTCCTCCCGGGAGGCTACAATGAGCAGTTCTTC
cdr3_aa: CASSLLPGGYNEQFF

j_call: TRBJ2-7
v_call: TRBV19
clone_size: -
d_call: TRBD1
cdr3_nt: TGTGCCAGTAGAAGGGACAGCCGATCCTACGAGCAGTACTTC
cdr3_aa: CASRRDSRSYEQYF

j_call: TRBJ2-6
v_call: TRBV10-1
clone_size: -
d_call: -
cdr3_nt: TGCGCCAGCAGTGGACACAGCTCTGGGGCCAACGTCCTGACTTTC
cdr3_aa: CASSGHSSGANVLTF

j_call: TRBJ2-7
v_call: TRBV27
clone_size: -
d_call: TRBD2
cdr3_nt: TGTGCCAGCAGTTTAAAGGGACTAGCGGGACCCTACCCCTACGAGCAGTACTTC
cdr3_aa: CASSLKGLAGPYPYEQYF

j_call: TRBJ2-4
v_call: TRBV23-1
clone_size: -
d_call: TRBD1
cdr3_nt: TGCGCCAGCAGTCTCCCAGGGGACAGGGAAACCAAAAACATTCAGTACTTC
cdr3_aa: CASSLPGDRETKNIQYF

j_call: TRBJ1-2
v_call: TRBV2
clone_size: once
d_call: -
cdr3_nt: TGTGCCAGCGATCCCGGGGGTGGCTATGGCTACACCTTC
cdr3_aa: CASDPGGGYGYTF

j_call: TRBJ1-2
v_call: TRBV19
clone_size: -
d_call: -
cdr3_nt: TGTGCCAGTAGTCCGGCACTAAATCCTAACTATGGCTACACCTTC
cdr3_aa: CASSPALNPNYGYTF

j_call: TRBJ2-7
v_call: TRBV7-9
clone_size: -
d_call: TRBD1
cdr3_nt: TGTGCCAGCAGCTTAGCGCTGTCCCGGGACAGGGTCCACGAGCAGTACTTC
cdr3_aa: CASSLALSRDRVHEQYF

j_call: TRBJ2-3
v_call: TRBV6-1
clone_size: -
d_call: -
cdr3_nt: TGTGCCAGCAGAGCGACTATCCCTACGCAGTATTTT
cdr3_aa: CASRATIPTQYF

j_call: TRBJ2-2
v_call: TRBV2
clone_size: once
d_call: -
cdr3_nt: TGTGCCAGCAGTGATGACAGCAACACCGGGGAGCTGTTTTTT
cdr3_aa: CASSDDSNTGELFF

j_call: TRBJ1-1
v_call: TRBV19
clone_size: few
d_call: -
cdr3_nt: TGTGCCAGTACCCTAAATTTTCCGGGACTCGAAGCTTTCTTT
cdr3_aa: CASTLNFPGLEAFF

j_call: TRBJ2-2
v_call: TRBV15
clone_size: -
d_call: TRBD2
cdr3_nt: TGTGCCACCAGCAGGGCGAGCGGGAGGGCCCGGGAGCTGTTTTTT
cdr3_aa: CATSRASGRARELFF

j_call: TRBJ1-5
v_call: TRBV2
clone_size: -
d_call: -
cdr3_nt: TGTGCCAGCACCGAGGACAGCAATCAGCCCCAGCATTTT
cdr3_aa: CASTEDSNQPQHF

j_call: TRBJ2-7
v_call: TRBV4-2
clone_size: -
d_call: -
cdr3_nt: TGTGCCAGCAGCCAAGGGTCCCAGACGAGCTCCTACGAGCAGTACTTC
cdr3_aa: CASSQGSQTSSYEQYF

j_call: TRBJ2-5
v_call: TRBV15
clone_size: -
d_call: TRBD2
cdr3_nt: TGTGCCACCAGCAGAGACGCAGCGGGAGTGGAGACCCAGTACTTC
cdr3_aa: CATSRDAAGVETQYF

j_call: TRBJ1-2
v_call: TRBV5-6
clone_size: -
d_call: TRBD1
cdr3_nt: TGTGCCAGCACCCGGGACAGGGGCTACACCTTC
cdr3_aa: CASTRDRGYTF

j_call: TRBJ2-3
v_call: TRBV6-5
clone_size: few
d_call: TRBD2
cdr3_nt: TGTGCCAGCAGTATACTGGGGGAGGGAGTAAAGCAGTATTTT
cdr3_aa: CASSILGEGVKQYF

j_call: TRBJ1-2
v_call: TRBV6-5
clone_size: few
d_call: TRBD1
cdr3_nt: TGTGCCAGCAGTCGGGACAGCAACTATGGCTACACCTTC
cdr3_aa: CASSRDSNYGYTF

j_call: TRBJ1-3
v_call: TRBV19
clone_size: -
d_call: -
cdr3_nt: TGTGCCAGACCAACCGCCCAGATCTCTGGAAACACCATATATTTT
cdr3_aa: CARPTAQISGNTIYF

j_call: TRBJ1-1
v_call: TRBV27
clone_size: few
d_call: -
cdr3_nt: TGTGCCAGCAGTTTCGGGACGGTGGGGAACACTGAAGCTTTCTTT
cdr3_aa: CASSFGTVGNTEAFF

j_call: TRBJ1-3
v_call: TRBV6-6
clone_size: -
d_call: TRBD1
cdr3_nt: TGTGCCAGCAGTAGCCCGGACAGGGGTGGAAACACCATATATTTT
cdr3_aa: CASSSPDRGGNTIYF

j_call: TRBJ2-2
v_call: TRBV2
clone_size: -
d_call: -
cdr3_nt: TGTGCCAGCATTGAGGAGGCATCTCCTGGGTATGGGACCGGGGAGCTGTTTTTT
cdr3_aa: CASIEEASPGYGTGELFF

j_call: TRBJ2-2
v_call: TRBV27
clone_size: once
d_call: TRBD2
cdr3_nt: TGTGCCAGCAGGGGGGGACTAGCGGGAGCCGGGGAGCTGTTTTTT
cdr3_aa: CASRGGLAGAGELFF

j_call: TRBJ1-4
v_call: TRBV27
clone_size: -
d_call: -
cdr3_nt: TGTGCCAGCAGAGAGGGGCCAGCAACTAATGAAAAACTGTTTTTT
cdr3_aa: CASREGPATNEKLFF

j_call: TRBJ2-3
v_call: TRBV2
clone_size: -
d_call: TRBD1
cdr3_nt: TGTGCCAGCAGTAGACAGGGGAGTCGGGGAGATACGCAGTATTTT
cdr3_aa: CASSRQGSRGDTQYF